The source of this T cell receptor (beta chain) is a study of blood T cells in healthy people across ages (dated by TCRdb to about 2015). As for the study more broadly: In model experiments, roughly one uniquely barcoded TCR beta cDNA molecule per two T cells was captured by template switching. The donors were split into four age groups: young (average 16 years), middle-aged (nearly 40), aged (62) and long-lived (under 85). For two donors (one aged 18 to 30 and one aged 80 or older), the study analyzed two additional independent replicas of 1 million unique cDNA reads from the same blood draw. To avoid experimental bias, donors of different ages were distributed randomly across sequencing lanes. To track age-related changes in TCR beta repertoire diversity, the study relied on deep sequencing normalized with unique cDNA molecular identifiers. General conclusions and limits of the study: Observed TCR beta diversity per million T cells fell roughly linearly with age, and a significant reduction was already apparent by age roughly 40. Observed TCR beta diversity correlated strongly with the percentage of naive T cells measured by flow cytometry. Because the CMV infection status of the donors was unknown, age-related changes in expanded clonotypes may potentially have been confounded. Because profiling used bulk unsorted PBMCs, naive and antigen-experienced compartments could not be compared conclusively. Estimates of total diversity from one million sequenced T cells were regarded as lower bounds and underestimates. Compared with the aged group, the long-lived group had more naive CD4+ T cells, fewer expanded clones and increased TCR diversity, a pattern suggesting age selection.

In the germline V gene, CDR1 corresponds to MDHEN and CDR2 to SYDVKM. The CDR3 holds 14 amino acids from the cysteine to the phenylalanine. CDR3 DNA is the only sequence kept; it has 42 bases, read in frame from the first base. V lost 6 bases and J lost 5 bases; the stretch between them is 14 bases long. The roughly 39 donors, aged 6 to 90 years, were systemically healthy Caucasian individuals from Russia. Around 10 milliliters of peripheral blood were collected from each donor into EDTA-treated Vacutainer tubes. Ficoll-Paque density-gradient centrifugation was used to isolate PBMCs, with at least 6 million obtained per sample. Total RNA, at least 6 micrograms per sample, was extracted from PBMCs with Trizol reagent. For every donor, flow cytometry on a PBMC aliquot measured the percentage of naive CD45RAhigh/CD27high T cells. As regards this clonotype: Its cognate antigen has yet to be identified. Base qualities are not at hand, and no much larger clone is one base apart.

The library was prepared using 5' RACE. TCRdb shows the sequencer as Illumina HiSeq 2500. A second PCR of roughly 6 to 12 cycles was run with a J-beta primer mix and a sample-barcoded 5' primer. A unique molecular identifier was introduced onto each TCR beta cDNA molecule by a template-switch 5' adaptor carrying 12 random nucleotides. At least 2.5 million CDR3-containing paired-end reads were obtained from each sample. The Mint cDNA synthesis kit, primed by a TRBC-specific oligonucleotide, was used to synthesize first-strand cDNA from all RNA. Following uracil-DNA glycosylase treatment, all cDNA underwent a first 18-cycle PCR with the universal primers M1SS and BC2_uni_R. Concerning the study's data processing: For normalization, 1 million high-quality reads were randomly selected from each sample, with every read carrying a distinct molecular identifier. Instead of being binned into consensus sequences, reads that shared molecular identifiers were thrown out. MiTCR, run with a Q25 quality threshold and the strictest error-elimination algorithm, handled CDR3 identification, clonotype clustering and error correction. Lower-bound total TCR beta diversity was estimated with a nonparametric unseen species model using Euler transformation. TCRdb ran its own pipeline on the public reads, namely fastp trimming at Q25 and MiXCR clone calling, and kept in-frame beta chains. Identical CDR3 proteins give one entry, which carries the most common genes and DNA. Here the V and J calls rest on TCRdb's processing, not on the authors' analysis. This sample lists 1.5 million or so distinct CDR3 sequences; approximately 42% were detected once. Together, the top ten hold just over 4% of the sample.

The material sequenced was blood. This receptor was identified in a woman younger than 35 in good health. This sequence uses TRBV28 and TRBJ2-1, with an unclear D gene assignment. The CDR3 reads as follows: CASRGDPFNNEQFF. The nucleotides are TGTGCCAGCAGAGGAGACCCATTCAACAATGAGCAGTTCTTC. This CDR3, with the reference TRBV28 and TRBJ2-1 proteins standing in past its ends, gives the full variable domain DVKVTQSSRYLVKRTGEKVFLECVQDMDHENMFWYRQDPGLGLRLIYFSYDVKMKEKGDIPEGYSVSREKKERFSLILESASTNQTSMYLCASRGDPFNNEQFFGPGTRLTVL.